This entry lists 22 T cell receptor beta chains sequenced from one sample in a study of blood T cell repertoires in COVID-19. Assay: immunoSEQ multiplex PCR; the TCRdb copy retains only in-frame clones and omits some. The sample has about 47,000 clones; roughly four fifths are singletons. The sample consisted of peripheral blood. Receptors originate from a man in his sixties with active COVID-19.

V and J are TRBV19 and TRBJ2-1; D perhaps matches TRBD1 (5 bases). Germline V gene data show CDR1 as LNHDA and CDR2 as SQIVND (reference sequence). The CDR3 extends over 15 amino acids. V was cut by 4 bases and J by 9 bases, with 19 bases left in between. CDR3 DNA: TGTGCCAGTAGTAATGGGGCACCCTCTAGGGGTGAGCAGTTCTTC. Its protein is CASSNGAPSRGEQFF.

The chain recombines TRBV19 with TRBJ1-4; no firm D call. Deletions cut 7 bases from V and 6 bases from J, with 6 bases between. This CDR3 contains 11 residues. Germline assignment: CDR1 LNHDA and CDR2 SQIVND (reference sequence). In DNA, the CDR3 is TGTGCCAGTATGAGGGATGAAAAACTGTTTTTT. As protein: CASMRDEKLFF.

This rearrangement joins TRBV28 to TRBJ2-1, with 15 bases aligning to TRBD2. Per germline, CDR1 MDHEN and CDR2 SYDVKM. The CDR3 totals 21 residues. The ends lost 0 bases at V and 1 base at J; junction bases unmatched: 10. This CDR3 is CASSLWTGTSGRSPSYNEQFF. Written as DNA, the CDR3 is TGTGCCAGCAGTTTATGGACCGGGACTAGCGGGAGGTCCCCTTCCTACAATGAGCAGTTCTTC.

This clone has just one count. The rearrangement uses TRBV15 and TRBJ2-7; TRBD2 aligns across 11 bases. Per germline, CDR1 LNHNV and CDR2 YYDKDF (reference sequence). This CDR3 comprises 19 residues. The V gene end was trimmed by 2 bases and the J gene end by 6 bases; junction bases not matched to a gene: 18. DNA of the CDR3: TGTGCCACCAGCAGAACCACTTTAGGACTAGCGGGTGCCGGGAGCGAGCAGTACTTC. This sequence encodes CATSRTTLGLAGAGSEQYF. The full variable domain, in which reference TRBV15 and TRBJ2-7 provide the parts outside the CDR3, is DAMVIQNPRYQVTQFGKPVTLSCSQTLNHNVMYWYQQKSSQAPKLLFHYYDKDFNNEADTPDNFQSRRPNTSFCFLDIRSPGLGDTAMYLCATSRTTLGLAGAGSEQYFGPGTRLTVT.

The sample holds a few counts of this clone. V is TRBV7-7 and J is TRBJ1-3, with TRBD1 as a possible D gene (5 bases). The CDR3 is 19 residues long. Per germline, CDR1 SSHAT and CDR2 FNYEAQ (reference sequence). V lost 1 base, J lost 0 bases, and 19 bases lay in between. The chain's CDR3 is CASSLEGGRVAFSGNTIYF. The CDR3 region has the DNA TGTGCCAGCAGCTTAGAAGGCGGCAGGGTGGCCTTCTCTGGAAACACCATATATTTT.

The chain joins TRBV7-8 to TRBJ2-7, with a possible D match to TRBD2 (5 bases). Trimming left V 3 bases short and J 3 bases short, with 18 bases between. CDR1 SGHVS and CDR2 FQNEAQ come from the germline V gene. The CDR3 runs to 16 residues. The CDR3 is CASSFRTRATDYEQYF. As DNA, the CDR3 is TGTGCCAGCAGCTTTCGCACTAGGGCAACGGACTACGAGCAGTACTTC.

The chain uses TRBV5-1 and TRBJ2-5, with 7 bases matching TRBD1. CDR1 is SGHRS, CDR2 YFSETQ, per germline. The J segment lost 1 base and the V segment lost 4 bases, leaving 10 bases of the junction unmatched. This CDR3 has 16 amino acids. In DNA form, the CDR3 reads TGCGCCAGCAGCATCCCAACAGGGGCGCCCCAAGAGACCCAGTACTTC. Translation gives CASSIPTGAPQETQYF.

There are a few counts of this clone. This chain joins TRBV11-2 and TRBJ2-3; D is ambiguous. V lost 1 base and J 2 bases, leaving 7 bases between the germline ends. Germline V gives CDR1 SGHAT, CDR2 FQNNGV. The CDR3 length is 14 residues. The CDR3 DNA follows: TGTGCCAGCAGCTTAGTCGCGTTCACAGATACGCAGTATTTT. It is translated as CASSLVAFTDTQYF.

This chain links TRBV9 with TRBJ2-3; the match to TRBD2 covers 11 bases. From germline, CDR1 is SGDLS and CDR2 YYNGEE. CDR3 length: 16 amino acids. The V and J ends lost 3 bases and 2 bases, in that order; junction bases with no gene match: 5. In DNA form, the CDR3 reads TGTGCCAGCAGCGCCGGGACTAGCGGAAACACAGATACGCAGTATTTT. It encodes CASSAGTSGNTDTQYF.

This clone was observed once. The chain has TRBV7-9 and TRBJ1-2; TRBD1 aligns across 9 bases. The trim removed 5 bases at V and 4 bases at J, leaving 8 bases unmatched. Per germline, CDR1 SEHNR and CDR2 FQNEAQ (reference sequence). CDR3 length: 15 residues. CDR3 region: CASSTGTGIPYGYTF. In DNA, the CDR3 is TGTGCCAGCAGCACCGGGACAGGGATTCCCTATGGCTACACCTTC.

The rearrangement uses TRBV5-1 and TRBJ1-6, with TRBD1 identical over 11 bases. The V and J ends lost 4 bases and 5 bases, in that order; junction bases with no gene match: 8. The CDR3 has 17 amino acids. Germline assignment: CDR1 SGHRS and CDR2 YFSETQ. The DNA for the CDR3 is TGCGCCAGCAGCCCCCGGGACAGGGGGTCCAATAATTCACCCCTCCACTTT. Its translation: CASSPRDRGSNNSPLHF.

The rearrangement links TRBV11-2 to TRBJ2-4; D is possibly TRBD2 (5 bases). The germline V and J ends were trimmed by 4 bases and 6 bases, with 10 bases remaining between them. Germline values: CDR1 SGHAT, CDR2 FQNNGV. The length of the CDR3 is 13 residues. Here the CDR3 DNA reads TGTGCCAGCAGCTCGGGGTCCAGAAACATTCAGTACTTC. It is translated as CASSSGSRNIQYF.

The V gene is TRBV29-1, the J gene TRBJ2-7, with TRBD1 identical over 11 bases. This CDR3 is built from 16 residues. J gave up 4 bases and V 2 bases, and 10 bases lay outside the gene matches. Germline V gene lookup returns CDR1 SQVTM and CDR2 ANQGSEA. The CDR3 is CSVELVVGQGGYEQYF. DNA of the CDR3: TGCAGCGTTGAATTAGTTGTGGGACAGGGGGGATACGAGCAGTACTTC.

The rearrangement links TRBV7-9 to TRBJ2-6; D possibly corresponds to TRBD1 (6 bases). V was pared by 4 bases and J by 2 bases, with 9 bases between. Germline V gene data show CDR1 as SEHNR and CDR2 as FQNEAQ (reference sequence). CDR3 length equals 15 residues. The CDR3 coding sequence is TGTGCCAGCAGCTCCAGGGGTCCTGGGGCCAACGTCCTGACTTTC. Translating it yields CASSSRGPGANVLTF.

The chain has TRBV29-1 and TRBJ2-1; 8 bases align to TRBD2. The germline CDR1 and CDR2 sequences are SQVTM and ANQGSEA. Losses at the gene ends were 5 bases for V and 7 bases for J; bases not matched to a gene: 4. The length of the CDR3 is 12 residues. The CDR3 region has the DNA TGCAGCGTTAGCGGGAGAAGAAATGAGCAGTTCTTC. The encoded protein is CSVSGRRNEQFF.

The V gene is TRBV3-1 (or the pseudogene TRBV3-2), the J gene TRBJ2-2; 7 bases fit TRBD2. Trimming removed 3 bases from V and 4 bases from J; junction bases left unmatched: 11. CDR1 and CDR2 from the germline V gene are LGHDT and YNNKEL (reference sequence). The CDR3 consists of 17 residues. Written as DNA, the CDR3 is TGTGCCAGCAGCCACAGCGGTGCGGGAGAGGGCACCGGGGAGCTGTTTTTT. Its protein is CASSHSGAGEGTGELFF.

The rearrangement uses TRBV5-4 and TRBJ2-7, with 9 bases lining up with TRBD2. V lost 4 bases and J lost 9; bases outside the gene matches: 11. Germline V lookup: CDR1 SGHNT, CDR2 YYREEE (reference sequence). CDR3 length: 14 amino acids. CDR3 sequence: CASSPGTSWTAQYF. In DNA, the CDR3 is TGTGCCAGCAGCCCCGGGACTAGCTGGACGGCGCAGTACTTC.

This clone has more than one count but fewer than ten. V gene TRBV7-6 combines with J gene TRBJ2-5; D possibly corresponds to TRBD1 (6 bases). Trimming left V 5 bases short and J 0 bases short, with 13 bases between. The germline V gene encodes CDR1 SGHVS and CDR2 FNYEAQ. The CDR3 runs to 15 residues. The CDR3 loop is CASSPGVRYQETQYF. CDR3 in DNA: TGTGCCAGCAGCCCAGGGGTGAGGTACCAAGAGACCCAGTACTTC. The complete variable domain, with remaining parts taken from reference TRBV7-6 and TRBJ2-5, reads GAGVSQSPRYKVTKRGQDVALRCDPISGHVSLYWYRQALGQGPEFLTYFNYEAQQDKSGLPNDRFSAERPEGSISTLTIQRTEQRDSAMYRCASSPGVRYQETQYFGPGTRLLVL.

This rearrangement joins TRBV21-1 to TRBJ1-1. TRBV21-1 is assigned pseudogene status. This CDR3 is built from 15 residues. CDR3 nucleotides: TGTGCCAGCAGCAGGGAAGGGAGTCTGTTCACTGAAGCTTTCTTT. Its protein is CASSREGSLFTEAFF.

This chain links TRBV7-9 with TRBJ2-7, with D possibly matching TRBD2 (6 bases). Germline V gene sequence: CDR1 SEHNR, CDR2 FQNEAQ (reference sequence). V was shortened by 1 base and J by 4 bases, with 11 bases between the two germline ends. The CDR3 length is 14 residues. CDR3: CASSLDRELYEQYF. The DNA of the CDR3 is TGTGCCAGCAGCTTAGACCGGGAGCTTTACGAGCAGTACTTC.

The chain has TRBV5-1 and TRBJ2-3; 12 nucleotides agree with TRBD2. CDR3 size: 18 residues. Germline loops: CDR1 SGHRS, CDR2 YFSETQ. The V segment lost 0 bases and the J segment 0 bases; nucleotides outside the gene matches: 5. CDR3 nucleotides: TGCGCCAGCAGCTTGGGACTAGCGGGGGCTGATAGCACAGATACGCAGTATTTT. Translated, it gives CASSLGLAGADSTDTQYF.

This clone was counted only a few times. The rearrangement links TRBV12-3 or TRBV12-4 to TRBJ2-7; 7 nucleotides align to TRBD1. Trimming removed 5 bases from V and 6 bases from J; junction bases left unmatched: 7. This CDR3 spans 13 amino acids. The CDR3 protein is CASSPTPGGEQYF. CDR3 nucleotides: TGTGCCAGCAGTCCAACCCCAGGGGGCGAGCAGTACTTC.